The 2 T cell receptor beta chains below all came from one sample that was sequenced in a study of CD8 T cells in Susac syndrome. Reverse transcription of roughly 0.45 to 1 ug RNA used random hexamers. A single record per CDR3 protein comes from TCRdb applying MiXCR to the immunoSEQ multiplex PCR reads. In the table there are approximately 280,000 distinct CDR3 sequences, 70% to 90% of which are singletons. The sample consisted of CD8+ T cells from PBMCs. The receptors stem from a human donor with multiple sclerosis.

This clonotype was seen just once. The chain employs TRBV28 and TRBJ2-5; TRBD2 agrees at 11 bases. This CDR3 comprises 16 residues. Per the germline V gene, CDR1 is MDHEN and CDR2 is SYDVKM. Losses at the gene ends were 5 bases for V and 5 bases for J; bases not matched to a gene: 10. CDR3 in DNA: TGTGCCAGCAGTGTACTAGCGGGAGAGCTCAGGGAGACCCAGTACTTC. It codes for CASSVLAGELRETQYF. Full variable domain (remainder filled in from reference TRBV28 and TRBJ2-5): DVKVTQSSRYLVKRTGEKVFLECVQDMDHENMFWYRQDPGLGLRLIYFSYDVKMKEKGDIPEGYSVSREKKERFSLILESASTNQTSMYLCASSVLAGELRETQYFGPGTRLLVL.

The rearrangement uses TRBV27 and TRBJ1-5, with D unclear. The CDR3 totals 12 residues. Germline V CDR1 and CDR2: MNHEY, SMNVEV (reference sequence). V was pared by 3 bases and J by 3 bases, with 3 bases between. CDR3 sequence: CASSFPNQPQHF. The CDR3 DNA reads TGTGCCAGCAGTTTTCCCAATCAGCCCCAGCATTTT.